The entry that follows covers one T cell receptor beta chain sequence. These data originate in a study of control samples from healthy donors and cancer patients. Trimming left V 3 bases short and J 1 base short, with 13 bases between. This CDR3 is 16 amino acids long. Looked up from germline, CDR1 is SGHTA and CDR2 is FQGNSA. This table comes from immunoSEQ multiplex PCR, and its TCRdb copy is limited to in-frame clones, with some not included. The data contain roughly 38,000 clones, around 78% of them singletons. This sequence originates from a man in his sixties in good health. The source material was blood. V usage is TRBV7-2 and J usage is TRBJ1-3; D remains unclear. The CDR3 DNA follows: TGTGCCAGCAGCTTTTTACCCGTTGTATCTGGAAACACCATATATTTT. It translates to CASSFLPVVSGNTIYF.